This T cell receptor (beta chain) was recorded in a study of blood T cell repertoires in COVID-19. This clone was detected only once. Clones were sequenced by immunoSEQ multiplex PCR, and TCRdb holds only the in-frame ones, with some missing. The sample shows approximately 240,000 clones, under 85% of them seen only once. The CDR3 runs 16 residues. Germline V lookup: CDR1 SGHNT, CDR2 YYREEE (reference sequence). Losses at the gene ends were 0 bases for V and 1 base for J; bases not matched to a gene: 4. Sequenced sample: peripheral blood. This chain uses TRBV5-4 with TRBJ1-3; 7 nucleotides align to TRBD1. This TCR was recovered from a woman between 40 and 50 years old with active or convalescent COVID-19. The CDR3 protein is CASSLGQGTSGNTIYF. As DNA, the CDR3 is TGTGCCAGCAGCTTGGGACAGGGAACTTCTGGAAACACCATATATTTT.